This is a list of T cell receptor beta chains from one sample in a study of T cell responses to AZD1222 COVID-19 vaccine. TCRdb's copy holds only in-frame clones and misses some; the assay was immunoSEQ multiplex PCR. The sample lists 80,000 or so clones; about nine tenths were seen once. The sample was peripheral blood, taken 28 days after the second AZD1222 dose. These receptors were taken from an adult who received the AZD1222 COVID-19 vaccine. Both conserved end residues are trimmed from each CDR3. Not all rows give a size; the values are once, few, many and, for expanded clones, a class.

clone_size | v_call | cdr3_aa
NA | TRBV11-1 | ASSLSGLSTDTQY
NA | TRBV6-5 | ASRGAQWDGYT
NA | TRBV7-3 | ASSLLGQGATGELF
NA | TRBV6-5 | AIGQDRGVDEQF
once | TRBV11-2 | ASSLRGGRENEKLF
NA | TRBV7-6 | ASSIDLAGNRNEQF
NA | TRBV2 | ASSRRRTSTDTQY
NA | TRBV19 | ASSMGLDSYEQY
NA | TRBV30 | AWSPASGLLSEKLF
NA | TRBV2 | ASSQGVIDYGYT
NA | TRBV5-4 | ASSLTAGGTDTQY
NA | TRBV9 | ASSVASGGNEKLF
NA | TRBV4-2 | ASSQDIRTGYGYT
NA | TRBV9 | ASSPWGGVNTEAF
NA | TRBV11-2 | ASSYQETQY
NA | TRBV9 | ASSVGSLAPYNEQF
NA | TRBV5-5 | ASSWTVDEQF
NA | TRBV10-3 | AISNTYTDQPQH
NA | TRBV18 | ASSESQGYTEAF